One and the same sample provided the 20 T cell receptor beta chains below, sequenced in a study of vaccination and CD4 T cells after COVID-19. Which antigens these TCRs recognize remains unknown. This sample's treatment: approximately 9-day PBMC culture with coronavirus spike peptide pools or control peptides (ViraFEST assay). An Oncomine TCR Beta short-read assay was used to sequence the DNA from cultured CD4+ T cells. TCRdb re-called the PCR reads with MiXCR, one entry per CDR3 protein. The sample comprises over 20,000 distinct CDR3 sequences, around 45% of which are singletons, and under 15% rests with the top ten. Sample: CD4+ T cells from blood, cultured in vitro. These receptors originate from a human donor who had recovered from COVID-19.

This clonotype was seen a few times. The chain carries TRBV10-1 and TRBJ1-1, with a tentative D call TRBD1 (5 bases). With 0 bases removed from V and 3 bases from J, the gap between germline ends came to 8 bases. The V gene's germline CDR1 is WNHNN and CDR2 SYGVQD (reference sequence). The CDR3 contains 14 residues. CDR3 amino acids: CASSESGRDTEAFF. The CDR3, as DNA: TGCGCCAGCAGTGAGTCCGGCAGGGACACTGAAGCTTTCTTT.

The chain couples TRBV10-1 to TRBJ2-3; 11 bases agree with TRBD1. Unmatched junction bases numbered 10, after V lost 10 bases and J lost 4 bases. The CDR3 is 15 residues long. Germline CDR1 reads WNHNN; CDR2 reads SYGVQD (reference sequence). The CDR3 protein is CATASGQGASDTQYF. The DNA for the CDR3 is TGCGCCACTGCTTCAGGACAGGGGGCATCAGATACGCAGTATTTT.

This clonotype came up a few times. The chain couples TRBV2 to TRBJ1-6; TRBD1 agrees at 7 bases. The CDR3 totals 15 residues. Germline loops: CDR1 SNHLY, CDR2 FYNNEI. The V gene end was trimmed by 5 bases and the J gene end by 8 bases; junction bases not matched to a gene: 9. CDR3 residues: CASSPEGTDYSPLHF. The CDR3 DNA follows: TGTGCCAGCAGTCCTGAGGGGACAGACTATTCACCCCTCCACTTT.

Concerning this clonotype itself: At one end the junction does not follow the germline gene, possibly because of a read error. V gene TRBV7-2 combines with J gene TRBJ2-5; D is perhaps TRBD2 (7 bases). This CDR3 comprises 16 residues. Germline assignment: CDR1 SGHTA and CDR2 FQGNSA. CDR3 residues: CAGSFPSRGAQETQYF. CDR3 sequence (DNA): TGTGCCGGCAGCTTCCCCTCTCGGGGGGCCCAAGAGACCCAGTACTTC.

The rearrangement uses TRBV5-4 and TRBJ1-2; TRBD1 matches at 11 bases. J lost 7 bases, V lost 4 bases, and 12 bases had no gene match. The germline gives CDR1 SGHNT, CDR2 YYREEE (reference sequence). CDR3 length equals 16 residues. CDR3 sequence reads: CASSHSRTGGAAGYTF. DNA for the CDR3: TGTGCCAGCAGCCACTCCAGGACAGGGGGCGCGGCTGGCTACACCTTC.

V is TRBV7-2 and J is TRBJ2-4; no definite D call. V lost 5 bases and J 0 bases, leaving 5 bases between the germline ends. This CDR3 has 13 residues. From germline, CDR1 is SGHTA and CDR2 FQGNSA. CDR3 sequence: CASSPPAKNIQYF. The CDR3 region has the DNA TGTGCCAGCAGCCCCCCAGCCAAAAACATTCAGTACTTC.

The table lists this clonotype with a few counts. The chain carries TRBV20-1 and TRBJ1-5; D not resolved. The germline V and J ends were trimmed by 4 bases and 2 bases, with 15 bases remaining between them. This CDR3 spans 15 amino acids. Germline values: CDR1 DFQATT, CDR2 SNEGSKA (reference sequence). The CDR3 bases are TGCAGTGCTACGGACCCCGGAGGAGGCAATCAGCCCCAGCATTTT. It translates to CSATDPGGGNQPQHF.

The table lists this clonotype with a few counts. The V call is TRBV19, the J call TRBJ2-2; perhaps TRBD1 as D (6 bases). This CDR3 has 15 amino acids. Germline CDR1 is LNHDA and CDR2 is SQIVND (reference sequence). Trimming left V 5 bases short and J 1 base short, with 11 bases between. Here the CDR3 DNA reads TGTGCCAGTAGTCAGGGGCCAGGGAACACCGGGGAGCTGTTTTTT. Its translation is CASSQGPGNTGELFF.

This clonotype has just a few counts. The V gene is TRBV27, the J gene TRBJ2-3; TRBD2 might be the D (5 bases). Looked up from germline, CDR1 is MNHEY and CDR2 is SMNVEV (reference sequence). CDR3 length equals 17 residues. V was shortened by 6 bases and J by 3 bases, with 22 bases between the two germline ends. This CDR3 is CASRSPLGGRRTDTQYF. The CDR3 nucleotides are TGTGCCAGCAGGAGTCCCCTAGGTGGGAGAAGAACAGATACGCAGTATTTT.

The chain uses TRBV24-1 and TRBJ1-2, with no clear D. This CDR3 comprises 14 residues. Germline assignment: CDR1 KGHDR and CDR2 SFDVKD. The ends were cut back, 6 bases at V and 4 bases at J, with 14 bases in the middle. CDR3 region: CATSPAEQTYGYTF. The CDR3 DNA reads TGTGCCACCAGTCCGGCGGAACAGACCTATGGCTACACCTTC.

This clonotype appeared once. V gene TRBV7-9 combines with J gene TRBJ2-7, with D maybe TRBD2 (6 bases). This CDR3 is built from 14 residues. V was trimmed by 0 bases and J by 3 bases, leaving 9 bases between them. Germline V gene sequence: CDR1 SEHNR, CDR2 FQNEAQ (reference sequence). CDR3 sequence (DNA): TGTGCCAGCAGCTTAGCTTCTAGCGACTACGAGCAGTACTTC. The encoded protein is CASSLASSDYEQYF.

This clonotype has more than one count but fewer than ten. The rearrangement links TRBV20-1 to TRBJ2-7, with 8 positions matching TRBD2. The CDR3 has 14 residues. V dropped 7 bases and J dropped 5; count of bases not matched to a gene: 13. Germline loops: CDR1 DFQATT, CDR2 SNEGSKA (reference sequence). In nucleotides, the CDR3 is TGCAGTGGGACACCGGGACTAGGGACACACGAGCAGTACTTC. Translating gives CSGTPGLGTHEQYF.

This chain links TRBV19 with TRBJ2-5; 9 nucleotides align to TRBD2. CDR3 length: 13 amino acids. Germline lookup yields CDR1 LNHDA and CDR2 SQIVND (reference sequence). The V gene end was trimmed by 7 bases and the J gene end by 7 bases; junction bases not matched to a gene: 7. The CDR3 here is CASKAAGGRTQYF. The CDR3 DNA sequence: TGTGCCAGTAAGGCAGCGGGAGGCCGGACCCAGTACTTC.

CDR3 residues: CASSIYPVGGDDYSNQPQHF. Written as DNA, the CDR3 is TGTGCCAGTAGTATTTATCCCGTAGGGGGAGACGATTATAGCAATCAGCCCCAGCATTTT. The chain carries TRBV19 and TRBJ1-5; D is possibly TRBD1 (6 bases). Germline V lookup: CDR1 LNHDA, CDR2 SQIVND (reference sequence). There are 20 residues in the CDR3. Trimming stripped 3 bases from V and 0 bases from J, with 24 bases between.

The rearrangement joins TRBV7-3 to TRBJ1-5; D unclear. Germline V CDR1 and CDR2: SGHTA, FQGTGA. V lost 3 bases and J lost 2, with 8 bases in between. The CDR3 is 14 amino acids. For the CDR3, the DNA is TGTGCCAGCAGCTTGATGGCAGGCAATCAGCCCCAGCATTTT. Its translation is CASSLMAGNQPQHF.

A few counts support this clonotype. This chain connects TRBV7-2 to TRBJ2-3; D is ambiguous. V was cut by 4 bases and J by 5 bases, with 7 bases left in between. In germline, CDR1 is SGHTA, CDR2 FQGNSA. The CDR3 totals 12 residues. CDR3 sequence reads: CASSSSIDTQYF. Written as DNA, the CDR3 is TGTGCCAGCAGCTCCTCAATAGATACGCAGTATTTT.

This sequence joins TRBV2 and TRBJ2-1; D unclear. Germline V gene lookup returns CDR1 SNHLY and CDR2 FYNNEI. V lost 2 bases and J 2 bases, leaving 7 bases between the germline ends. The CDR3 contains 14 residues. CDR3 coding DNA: TGTGCCAGCAGTGAATCGCTGACCTACAATGAGCAGTTCTTC. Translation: CASSESLTYNEQFF.

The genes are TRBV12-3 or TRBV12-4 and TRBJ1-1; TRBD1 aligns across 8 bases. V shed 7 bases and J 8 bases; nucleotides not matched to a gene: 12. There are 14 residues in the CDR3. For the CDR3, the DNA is TGTGCCAGCACTCCACAGGGGGTGGCTACCGAAGCTTTCTTT. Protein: CASTPQGVATEAFF.

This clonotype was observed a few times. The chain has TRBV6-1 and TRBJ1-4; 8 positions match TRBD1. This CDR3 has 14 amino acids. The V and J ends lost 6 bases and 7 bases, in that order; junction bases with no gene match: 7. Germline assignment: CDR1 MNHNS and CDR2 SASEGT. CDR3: CASRNPGGGEKLFF. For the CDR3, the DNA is TGTGCCAGCAGAAACCCAGGGGGCGGTGAAAAACTGTTTTTT.

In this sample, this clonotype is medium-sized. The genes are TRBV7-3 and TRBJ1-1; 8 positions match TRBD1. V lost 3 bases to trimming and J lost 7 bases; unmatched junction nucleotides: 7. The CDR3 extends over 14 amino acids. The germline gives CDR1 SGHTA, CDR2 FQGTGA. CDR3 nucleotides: TGTGCCAGCAGCTTCTCAGGGGGCGGTGGTGAAGCTTTCTTT. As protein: CASSFSGGGGEAFF.